Detailed here is one TCR beta chain. Its matching antigen is unknown. Germline loops: CDR1 LGHNT, CDR2 FRNRAP. V was cut by 1 base and J by 12 bases, with 10 bases left in between. The CDR3 has 12 amino acids. This specimen belongs to a study of OX40 agonist ivuxolimab in advanced cancers. About the research overall: Among those treated, three patients had partial responses, one with hepatocellular carcinoma and two with cutaneous melanoma.

Study-wide findings and caveats: Antigen specificity of clonally expanded peripheral T cells was not established. In general, CD8+ T cells held more expanded clones than CD4+ did, on average.

Sequencing used immunoSEQ multiplex PCR; TCRdb keeps in-frame clones, though not all of them. The repertoire holds 30,000 to 35,000 clones, with about four fifths as singletons. The sample was CD4+ or CD8+ T cells sorted from blood, taken in a trial of the OX40 agonist ivuxolimab. The TCR was taken from an adult with an advanced solid tumor such as melanoma, head and neck, liver or kidney cancer. This chain joins TRBV12-5 and TRBJ2-1; D gene uncertain. For the CDR3, the DNA is TGTGCTAGTGGTTTGGGTTTTCTGGCGCAGTTCTTC. Protein product: CASGLGFLAQFF.